Below, 19 T cell receptor beta chains from the same sample are listed, as sequenced in a study of beta chain features in type 1 diabetes. General observations from the study: Researchers report that Type 1 diabetes patients had moderately but significantly shorter TCRB CDR3s across all four CD4+ subsets.

Their specific antigens are unknown. Every bit of the isolated RNA underwent reverse transcription, so sequencing read expressed TCRB transcripts. TCRdb's table, derived via immunoSEQ multiplex PCR, lists solely in-frame clones and lacks some. Here the sample spans approximately 150,000 clones, approximately 13% being singletons. The material sequenced was central memory CD4+ T cells from blood. The receptor source for this set is a man aged 18 to 35 with type 1 diabetes.

This clone was seen a handful of times. V is TRBV11-2 and J is TRBJ2-5; D remains unclear. Germline CDR1 SGHAT, CDR2 FQNNGV. The CDR3 extends over 15 amino acids. Between the trimmed V and J ends, which lost 5 bases and 1 base, there was a span of 14 bases. The CDR3 region is CASSLFQSFQETQYF. DNA for the CDR3: TGTGCCAGCAGCCTCTTTCAGTCCTTCCAAGAGACCCAGTACTTC.

This clone was found a few times. Other nucleotide sequences in the sample specify the same CDR3. The V and J genes are TRBV27 and TRBJ1-2; D may be TRBD1 (5 bases). CDR1 is MNHEY, CDR2 SMNVEV, per germline (reference sequence). This CDR3 spans 13 amino acids. V lost 4 bases to trimming and J lost 2 bases, with 8 bases between them. Here the CDR3 DNA reads TGTGCCAGCAGTTGGGGCCCAAACTATGGCTACACCTTC. It specifies CASSWGPNYGYTF.

This sequence joins TRBV7-9 and TRBJ1-6; unclear D gene. Looked up from germline, CDR1 is SEHNR and CDR2 is FQNEAQ (reference sequence). The CDR3 totals 16 residues. Trimming removed 4 bases from V and 0 bases from J, with 10 bases in between. In DNA, the CDR3 is TGTGCCAGCAGCTCCGGGTCAAGCTCCTATAATTCACCCCTCCACTTT. It is translated as CASSSGSSSYNSPLHF.

The sample holds a few counts of this clone. This rearrangement joins TRBV2 to TRBJ1-5; TRBD1 matches 8 bases. The CDR3 has 14 residues. The germline V gene has CDR1 SNHLY and CDR2 FYNNEI. V shed 0 bases and J 7 bases; nucleotides not matched to a gene: 2. CDR3 sequence reads: CASSEADRAQPQHF. CDR3 DNA: TGTGCCAGCAGTGAAGCGGACAGGGCCCAGCCCCAGCATTTT. The variable domain in full, with the rest retrieved from reference TRBV2 and TRBJ1-5, is EPEVTQTPSHQVTQMGQEVILRCVPISNHLYFYWYRQILGQKVEFLVSFYNNEISEKSEIFDDQFSVERPDGSNFTLKIRSTKLEDSAMYFCASSEADRAQPQHFGDGTRLSIL.

The table lists this clone with a few counts. The chain carries TRBV7-9 and TRBJ1-3; D is unclear. CDR1 is SEHNR and CDR2 is FQNEAQ in the germline V gene (reference sequence). This CDR3 has 12 amino acids. The V end lost 3 bases, the J end lost 5 bases, and 5 bases lay between the germline ends. For the CDR3, the DNA is TGTGCCAGCAGCTTTGTGAGAAACACCATATATTTT. Translating gives CASSFVRNTIYF.

J is TRBJ1-2 and V is TRBV27; D perhaps matches TRBD1 (6 bases). The CDR3 has 15 amino acids. The germline V gene has CDR1 MNHEY and CDR2 SMNVEV (reference sequence). The V gene lost 6 bases and the J gene lost 7 bases, with 21 bases spanning the gap. CDR3 amino acids: CASRIGSGEGGGYTF. For the CDR3, the DNA is TGTGCCAGCAGGATCGGATCGGGGGAAGGGGGTGGCTACACCTTC.

This sequence joins TRBV7-2 and TRBJ1-1; D is perhaps TRBD1 (6 bases). Germline V gives CDR1 SGHTA, CDR2 FQGNSA. This CDR3 has 13 residues. Trimming pared 1 base from V and 10 bases from J, leaving 13 bases between. The CDR3 bases are TGTGCCAGCAGCTTAGGACAGGCCAGGGGAGCTTTCTTT. Protein: CASSLGQARGAFF. Using reference TRBV7-2 and TRBJ1-1 for the parts outside the CDR3, the full variable domain is GAGVSQSPSNKVTEKGKDVELRCDPISGHTALYWYRQSLGQGLEFLIYFQGNSAPDKSGLPSDRFSAERTGGSVSTLTIQRTQQEDSAVYLCASSLGQARGAFFGQGTRLTVV.

This clone came up many times. The chain links TRBV13 to TRBJ1-2; no reliable D call. Germline values: CDR1 PRHDT, CDR2 FYEKMQ (reference sequence). This CDR3 region has 11 residues. With 4 bases removed from V and 5 bases from J, the gap between germline ends came to 5 bases. CDR3 sequence (DNA): TGTGCCAGCAGCTACCTGTATGGCTACACCTTC. It translates to CASSYLYGYTF.

This clone was observed a few times. CDR3 coding DNA: TGTGCCAGCGCTTCTGGGGGGGAGGCAGATACGCAGTATTTT. Translated: CASASGGEADTQYF. This chain connects TRBV28 to TRBJ2-3, with 7 positions matching TRBD2. The J segment lost 4 bases and the V segment lost 8 bases, leaving 9 bases of the junction unmatched. The CDR3 loop spans 14 amino acids. Germline values: CDR1 MDHEN, CDR2 SYDVKM.

This clone was recorded a few times. The J gene is TRBJ2-2, the V gene TRBV30; 12 bases map to TRBD2. The CDR3 spans 16 residues. The germline gives CDR1 GTSNPN, CDR2 SVGIG (reference sequence). With 0 bases clipped from V and 10 bases from J, the junction kept 9 bases outside the gene matches. The CDR3 sequence is CAWSVRGTSGGTELFF. The CDR3 DNA follows: TGTGCCTGGAGTGTACGAGGAACTAGCGGGGGGACGGAGCTGTTTTTT. Full variable domain (missing parts from reference TRBV30 and TRBJ2-2): SQTIHQWPATLVQPVGSPLSLECTVEGTSNPNLYWYRQAAGRGLQLLFYSVGIGQISSEVPQNLSASRPQDRQFILSSKKLLLSDSGFYLCAWSVRGTSGGTELFFGEGSRLTVL.

The V call is TRBV6-5, the J call TRBJ1-3, with a tentative D call TRBD1 (6 bases). The CDR3 is 15 residues long. V was clipped by 6 bases and J by 7 bases, with 19 bases between them. Germline loops: CDR1 MNHEY, CDR2 SVGAGI. DNA for the CDR3: TGTGCCAGCAGCCAACAGGGCCGCCGTAGTAACACCATATATTTT. Amino acids: CASSQQGRRSNTIYF.

V gene TRBV18 combines with J gene TRBJ1-6; D possibly corresponds to TRBD1 (6 bases). This CDR3 spans 15 amino acids. CDR1 and CDR2 (germline): KGHSH, LQKENI. V was cut by 3 bases and J by 7 bases, with 13 bases left in between. The CDR3, as DNA: TGTGCCAGCTCACCCCTTTTAGGGGGAAATTCACCCCTCCACTTT. Its translation: CASSPLLGGNSPLHF.

Details on this clone: The junction and the germline gene differ at one end; a read error may be behind it. The chain couples TRBV29-1 to TRBJ1-6; D is perhaps TRBD1 (6 bases). CDR1 SQVTM and CDR2 ANQGSEA come from the germline V gene. The CDR3 length is 16 residues. This chain's CDR3 is CNVPGHSLSYNSPLHF. CDR3 bases: TGCAACGTTCCGGGACACTCACTCTCCTATAATTCACCCCTCCACTTT.

The chain carries TRBV19 and TRBJ2-5; D possibly corresponds to TRBD1 (5 bases). V lost 5 bases and J 2 bases, leaving 12 bases between the germline ends. CDR1 is LNHDA and CDR2 is SQIVND in the germline V gene (reference sequence). The CDR3 has 14 amino acids. The CDR3 nucleotides read TGTGCCAGTAGTGCCGACAGATTGCAAGAGACCCAGTACTTC. As protein: CASSADRLQETQYF. The full variable domain, in which reference TRBV19 and TRBJ2-5 provide the parts outside the CDR3, is DGGITQSPKYLFRKEGQNVTLSCEQNLNHDAMYWYRQDPGQGLRLIYYSQIVNDFQKGDIAEGYSVSREKKESFPLTVTSAQKNPTAFYLCASSADRLQETQYFGPGTRLLVL.

J is TRBJ2-1 and V is TRBV9, with D unresolved. This CDR3 region has 15 residues. V lost 4 bases and J lost 0, with 11 bases in between. CDR1 SGDLS and CDR2 YYNGEE come from the germline V gene. The CDR3 coding sequence is TGTGCCAGCAGCCCCCGAGGCAACTCCTACAATGAGCAGTTCTTC. It translates to CASSPRGNSYNEQFF.

This clone was observed a handful of times. The chain is built from TRBV7-9 and TRBJ1-1, with D possibly being TRBD1 (5 bases). V was pared by 5 bases and J by 1 base, with 8 bases between. CDR3 length: 13 amino acids. Looked up from germline, CDR1 is SEHNR and CDR2 is FQNEAQ (reference sequence). The CDR3 is CASSHGQNTEAFF. In DNA, the CDR3 is TGTGCCAGCAGCCACGGACAGAACACTGAAGCTTTCTTT.

This clone has more than one count but fewer than ten. The rearrangement uses TRBV7-9 and TRBJ2-5; TRBD1 matches at 8 bases. The end of the DNA aligns better with TRBJ2-7, so the J call may be wrong. The CDR3 has 16 amino acids. Germline CDR1 is SEHNR and CDR2 is FQNEAQ (reference sequence). Written as DNA, the CDR3 is TGTGCCAGCAGCTTAGGGGCAGGGGGCAGAACCTACGAGCAGTACTTC. This translates into CASSLGAGGRTYEQYF.

This clone was seen a few times. This chain uses TRBV7-7 with TRBJ2-3; TRBD2 matches at 8 bases. This CDR3 has 15 amino acids. From germline, CDR1 is SSHAT and CDR2 FNYEAQ (reference sequence). The CDR3 spells CASGEGLASTDTQYF. Here the CDR3 DNA reads TGTGCTAGCGGGGAGGGGCTAGCTAGCACAGATACGCAGTATTTT.

The chain recombines TRBV7-2 with TRBJ2-3; TRBD1 might be the D (6 bases). CDR1 is SGHTA, CDR2 FQGNSA, per germline. Deletions cut 10 bases from V and 4 bases from J, with 18 bases between. CDR3 length: 14 amino acids. DNA for the CDR3: TGTGCCACTCAGGGGCTAGCCGCAGCAGATACGCAGTATTTT. This translates into CATQGLAAADTQYF.